The rows below give T cell receptor beta chains drawn from one sample of a study of Ad26.COV2.S vaccination and SARS-CoV-2 variants. The repertoire was sequenced with immunoSEQ multiplex PCR; TCRdb's copy has only in-frame clones and lacks some. The table lists approximately 420,000 clones, roughly 90% of them singletons. The sequencing here drew on peripheral blood, taken in a trial of Ad26.COV2.S vaccine versus placebo. These receptor sequences come from a person aged 18-60 years who received the Ad26.COV2.S COVID-19 vaccine or a placebo. The CDR3 runs from the conserved cysteine through the conserved F or W. Fields, in order: D gene, V gene, clone size, J gene, CDR3 protein, CDR3 DNA. A D gene is named only where the DNA matches it firmly. Clone size appears in some rows only: once, few, many, or a class for an expanded clone.

D: TRBD1; V: TRBV19; size: -; J: TRBJ1-2; CDR3: CASSQTDRGRGGYTF; DNA: TGTGCCAGTAGCCAAACCGACAGGGGGCGAGGTGGCTACACCTTC
D: -; V: TRBV27; size: -; J: TRBJ2-3; CDR3: CASSPGLTDTQYF; DNA: TGTGCCAGCAGTCCGGGCCTCACAGATACGCAGTATTTT
D: TRBD1; V: TRBV30; size: -; J: TRBJ1-2; CDR3: CAWSVRRTGPYGYTF; DNA: TGTGCCTGGAGTGTACGAAGGACAGGGCCCTATGGCTACACCTTC
D: TRBD1; V: TRBV28; size: -; J: TRBJ1-5; CDR3: CGCNDRGLSGSNQPQHF; DNA: TGTGGTTGCAACGACAGGGGCCTATCAGGTAGCAATCAGCCCCAGCATTTT
D: TRBD1; V: TRBV9; size: -; J: TRBJ2-2; CDR3: CASSPDRGVVAGELFF; DNA: TGTGCCAGCAGCCCGGACAGGGGGGTTGTCGCCGGGGAGCTGTTTTTT
D: -; V: TRBV29-1; size: -; J: TRBJ2-1; CDR3: CSVEPPVRYYNEQFF; DNA: TGCAGCGTTGAACCACCTGTACGGTATTACAATGAGCAGTTCTTC
D: -; V: TRBV7-6; size: -; J: TRBJ2-7; CDR3: CASSFQGSGEQYF; DNA: TGTGCCAGCAGCTTTCAGGGAAGTGGCGAGCAGTACTTC
D: -; V: TRBV2; size: -; J: TRBJ1-2; CDR3: CASREGTRINYGYTF; DNA: TGTGCCAGCCGAGAAGGGACTAGGATTAACTATGGCTACACCTTC
D: -; V: TRBV7-9; size: -; J: TRBJ2-7; CDR3: CASSLGGDEQYF; DNA: TGTGCCAGCAGCTTAGGGGGGGACGAGCAGTACTTC
D: TRBD1; V: TRBV28; size: -; J: TRBJ2-1; CDR3: CASGGTGYNEQFF; DNA: TGTGCCAGCGGGGGGACAGGGTACAATGAGCAGTTCTTC
D: TRBD2; V: TRBV7-2; size: few; J: TRBJ2-7; CDR3: CASSLTSGGPAYEQYF; DNA: TGTGCCAGCAGCCTTACTAGCGGGGGTCCGGCTTACGAGCAGTACTTC
D: TRBD1; V: TRBV15; size: -; J: TRBJ1-4; CDR3: CATSRDHRGNEKLFF; DNA: TGTGCCACCAGCAGAGATCACAGGGGGAATGAAAAACTGTTTTTT
D: -; V: TRBV27; size: -; J: TRBJ2-6; CDR3: CASSFNGGAYPGANVLTF; DNA: TGTGCCAGCAGTTTCAACGGGGGCGCATATCCTGGGGCCAACGTCCTGACTTTC
D: TRBD1; V: TRBV15; size: -; J: TRBJ2-7; CDR3: CATSRDRGRGLASYEQYF; DNA: TGTGCCACCAGCAGAGATCGCGGAAGGGGGCTAGCATCCTACGAGCAGTACTTC
D: -; V: TRBV30; size: -; J: TRBJ1-2; CDR3: CAWSVRKDSYGYTF; DNA: TGTGCCTGGAGTGTAAGAAAGGATTCCTATGGCTACACCTTC
D: -; V: TRBV7-9; size: -; J: TRBJ1-4; CDR3: CASSHPVRGKEKLFF; DNA: TGTGCCAGCAGCCACCCCGTACGTGGAAAAGAAAAACTGTTTTTT
D: -; V: TRBV18; size: -; J: TRBJ1-4; CDR3: CASSPRTDGVLFF; DNA: TGTGCCAGCTCACCAAGGACAGACGGAGTGCTGTTTTTT
D: -; V: TRBV5-6; size: once; J: TRBJ1-1; CDR3: CASSLERGTAFF; DNA: TGTGCCAGCAGCTTGGAACGGGGGACCGCTTTCTTT
D: TRBD1; V: TRBV5-1; size: -; J: TRBJ2-7; CDR3: CASKFGDSGSYEQYF; DNA: TGCGCCAGCAAGTTTGGGGACAGCGGTTCCTACGAGCAGTACTTC
D: -; V: TRBV2; size: -; J: TRBJ2-1; CDR3: CASSEAGRYEQFF; DNA: TGTGCCAGCAGTGAAGCGGGTCGCTATGAGCAGTTCTTC
D: TRBD2; V: TRBV11-2; size: -; J: TRBJ2-5; CDR3: CASSAGTSGSQETQYF; DNA: TGTGCCAGCAGCGCCGGGACTAGCGGTTCCCAAGAGACCCAGTACTTC
D: -; V: TRBV4-1; size: once; J: TRBJ2-3; CDR3: CASSQDPPAGGGSTDTQYF; DNA: TGCGCCAGCAGCCAAGATCCCCCGGCAGGGGGAGGTAGCACAGATACGCAGTATTTT
D: -; V: TRBV9; size: -; J: TRBJ2-5; CDR3: CASSVGIANVGETQYF; DNA: TGTGCCAGCAGCGTAGGTATAGCCAATGTTGGGGAGACCCAGTACTTC
D: TRBD1; V: TRBV18; size: -; J: TRBJ2-3; CDR3: CASSERTGLSTDTQYF; DNA: TGTGCCAGCTCAGAGCGGACAGGGCTGAGCACAGATACGCAGTATTTT
D: -; V: TRBV4-1; size: -; J: TRBJ1-1; CDR3: CASSQRLDSEAFF; DNA: TGCGCCAGCAGCCAACGCCTAGACAGTGAAGCTTTCTTT
D: TRBD1; V: TRBV5-1; size: -; J: TRBJ2-6; CDR3: CASSLQGQGVSGANVLTF; DNA: TGCGCCAGCAGCTTACAGGGACAGGGGGTCTCTGGGGCCAACGTCCTGACTTTC
D: -; V: TRBV5-1; size: -; J: TRBJ2-7; CDR3: CASSLDAGLESYEQYF; DNA: TGCGCCAGCAGCTTGGACGCCGGGCTTGAATCCTACGAGCAGTACTTC
D: -; V: TRBV19; size: -; J: TRBJ1-6; CDR3: CASSTSPGGAGNSPLHF; DNA: TGTGCCAGTAGCACGAGTCCGGGGGGCGCCGGAAATTCACCCCTCCACTTT
D: TRBD2; V: TRBV7-3; size: once; J: TRBJ2-3; CDR3: CASSGSGGAVDTQYF; DNA: TGTGCCAGCAGCGGAAGCGGGGGGGCGGTAGATACGCAGTATTTT